One sample yielded the 10 T cell receptor beta chains listed below, sequenced in a study of CD8 T cells in ankylosing spondylitis. Study conclusions and caveats: It appeared that ankylosing spondylitis blood was characterized by a TCR beta motif of roughly 8 highly homologous variants.

The antigens for these receptors are not known. TCRdb redid the calling of the 5' RACE reads with MiXCR, one entry per CDR3 protein. The sample yields fewer than 400,000 distinct CDR3 sequences, roughly 8% seen once. The source material was blood, either unsorted or a sorted T cell fraction (not recorded which). These receptors all come from a male donor with ankylosing spondylitis.

This clonotype came up many times. V usage is TRBV11-2 and J usage is TRBJ2-3, with D tentatively TRBD2 (6 bases). The CDR3 loop spans 15 amino acids. Germline assignment: CDR1 SGHAT and CDR2 FQNNGV. With 6 bases removed from V and 1 base from J, the gap between germline ends came to 14 bases. The CDR3 loop is CASSPVLAGTDTQYF. CDR3 DNA sequence: TGTGCCAGCAGTCCCGTGTTAGCGGGCACAGATACGCAGTATTTT.

Only a few counts were recorded for this clonotype. The chain is built from TRBV12-3 or TRBV12-4 and TRBJ2-7; 12 nucleotides agree with TRBD1. The CDR3 is 16 residues long. The junction had 6 bases not matched to a gene; V was cut back by 5 bases and J by 1 base. Here the CDR3 DNA reads TGTGCCAGCAGTAAAGGGGACAGGGGGCTTTCCTACGAGCAGTACTTC. It translates to CASSKGDRGLSYEQYF.

V gene TRBV9 combines with J gene TRBJ2-1, with 9 bases lining up with TRBD1. Trimming removed 1 base from V and 9 bases from J; junction bases left unmatched: 11. This CDR3 is 16 amino acids long. Germline lookup yields CDR1 SGDLS and CDR2 YYNGEE. CDR3 region: CASSVFPSTGGSEQFF. The DNA for the CDR3 is TGTGCCAGCAGCGTATTCCCCTCGACAGGGGGGAGTGAGCAGTTCTTC.

The chain carries TRBV14 and TRBJ2-1; TRBD2 is a possible D gene (6 bases). The germline V gene encodes CDR1 SGHDN and CDR2 FVKESK. Trimming left V 4 bases short and J 5 bases short, with 15 bases between. The CDR3 consists of 15 residues. The CDR3 region is CASSLLATVDNEQFF. The CDR3 DNA sequence: TGTGCCAGCAGCCTTCTAGCGACTGTAGACAATGAGCAGTTCTTC.

V is TRBV28 and J is TRBJ2-1; tentatively, D is TRBD2 (6 bases). V dropped 7 bases and J dropped 10 bases, with 20 bases sitting between them. The CDR3 loop spans 14 amino acids. The V gene's germline CDR1 is MDHEN and CDR2 SYDVKM. The DNA of the CDR3 is TGTGCCAGCACCGGCGGGCGGGACGGGAACGAGCAGTTCTTC. It is translated as CASTGGRDGNEQFF.

The chain uses TRBV6-5 and TRBJ2-7, with 11 bases aligning to TRBD2. Germline V gives CDR1 MNHEY, CDR2 SVGAGI. V shed 2 bases and J 6 bases; nucleotides not matched to a gene: 12. The CDR3 covers 17 residues. The CDR3 DNA follows: TGTGCCAGCAGTTACAGATTCCAAGGGACTAGCGGTGCCGAGCAGTACTTC. This encodes CASSYRFQGTSGAEQYF.

This clonotype was observed at least ten times. V gene TRBV27 combines with J gene TRBJ1-1; 8 nucleotides align to TRBD1. V shed 3 bases, J shed 3 bases, and the junction held 6 bases outside the gene matches. The CDR3 extends over 15 amino acids. Looked up from germline, CDR1 is MNHEY and CDR2 is SMNVEV (reference sequence). In DNA, the CDR3 is TGTGCCAGCAGTTTCGGGACAGGTCGGGACACTGAAGCTTTCTTT. Translating gives CASSFGTGRDTEAFF.

This clonotype was counted ten times or more. V usage is TRBV20-1 and J usage is TRBJ1-4; D is uncertain. This CDR3 comprises 15 residues. V lost 5 bases and J 3 bases, leaving 16 bases between the germline ends. The germline gives CDR1 DFQATT, CDR2 SNEGSKA (reference sequence). In DNA, the CDR3 is TGCAGTGCTCCCTTCCACCAATATTCTAATGAAAAACTGTTTTTT. This sequence encodes CSAPFHQYSNEKLFF.

The V gene is TRBV12-3 or TRBV12-4, the J gene TRBJ1-1; 9 bases agree with TRBD1. The V and J ends lost 6 bases and 6 bases, in that order; junction bases with no gene match: 5. This CDR3 has 13 residues. CDR3 in DNA: TGTGCCAGCAGGCAACAGGGGGCGTCTGAAGCTTTCTTT. This translates into CASRQQGASEAFF.

A few counts support this clonotype. The J gene is TRBJ2-3, the V gene TRBV20-1, with 10 bases that match TRBD2. CDR1 DFQATT and CDR2 SNEGSKA come from the germline V gene (reference sequence). The CDR3 contains 16 residues. The J segment lost 0 bases and the V segment lost 6 bases, leaving 9 bases of the junction unmatched. The CDR3 region is CSARYGLAASTDTQYF. The CDR3 region has the DNA TGCAGTGCGAGATACGGACTAGCGGCTAGCACAGATACGCAGTATTTT.